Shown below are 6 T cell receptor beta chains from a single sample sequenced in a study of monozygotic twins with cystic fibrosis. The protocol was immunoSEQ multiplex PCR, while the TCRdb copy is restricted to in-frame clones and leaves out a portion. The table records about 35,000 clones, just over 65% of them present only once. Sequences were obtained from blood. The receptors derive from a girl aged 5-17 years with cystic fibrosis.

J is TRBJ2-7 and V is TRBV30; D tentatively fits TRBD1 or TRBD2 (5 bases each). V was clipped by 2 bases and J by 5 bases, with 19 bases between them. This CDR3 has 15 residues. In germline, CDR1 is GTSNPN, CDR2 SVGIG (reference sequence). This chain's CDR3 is CAWSPTGPAPHEQYF. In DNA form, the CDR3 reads TGTGCCTGGAGTCCAACGGGGCCAGCCCCCCACGAGCAGTACTTC.

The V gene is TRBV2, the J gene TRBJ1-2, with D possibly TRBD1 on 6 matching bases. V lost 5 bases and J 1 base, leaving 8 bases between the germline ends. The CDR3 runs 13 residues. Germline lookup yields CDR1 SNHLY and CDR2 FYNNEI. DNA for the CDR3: TGTGCCAGCAGTCGACAGGATAACTATGGCTACACCTTC. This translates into CASSRQDNYGYTF. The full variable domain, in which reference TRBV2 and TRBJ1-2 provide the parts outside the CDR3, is EPEVTQTPSHQVTQMGQEVILRCVPISNHLYFYWYRQILGQKVEFLVSFYNNEISEKSEIFDDQFSVERPDGSNFTLKIRSTKLEDSAMYFCASSRQDNYGYTFGSGTRLTVV.

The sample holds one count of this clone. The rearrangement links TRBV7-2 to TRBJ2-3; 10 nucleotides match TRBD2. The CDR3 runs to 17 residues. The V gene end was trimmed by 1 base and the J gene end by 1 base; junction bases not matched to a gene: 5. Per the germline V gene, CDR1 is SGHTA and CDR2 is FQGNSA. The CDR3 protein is CASSLDSGRSRTDTQYF. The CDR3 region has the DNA TGTGCCAGCAGCTTAGATAGCGGGAGGTCCCGCACAGATACGCAGTATTTT.

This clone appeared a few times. The CDR3, as DNA: TGTGCCAGCAGCCGCGGGAGGATGAACACTGAAGCTTTCTTT. It codes for CASSRGRMNTEAFF. The rearrangement links TRBV4-2 to TRBJ1-1; the D is unclear. In germline, CDR1 is LGHNA, CDR2 YNFKEQ. CDR3 length: 14 amino acids. The V end was cut by 4 bases, the J end by 0 bases, with 9 bases between.

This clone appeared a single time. CDR3 sequence (DNA): TGCGCCAGCAGGGGTAAAAGGGCAGCCTACAATGAGCAGTTCTTC. Amino acids: CASRGKRAAYNEQFF. The rearrangement uses TRBV5-1 and TRBJ2-1; D gene unclear. This CDR3 has 15 amino acids. Germline V gene lookup returns CDR1 SGHRS and CDR2 YFSETQ. The germline V and J ends were trimmed by 5 bases and 2 bases, with 14 bases remaining between them.

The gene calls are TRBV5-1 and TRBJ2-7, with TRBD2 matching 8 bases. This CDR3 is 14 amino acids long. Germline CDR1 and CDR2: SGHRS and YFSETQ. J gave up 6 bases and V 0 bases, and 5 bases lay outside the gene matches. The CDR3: CASSLGAGEGEQYV. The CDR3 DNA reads TGCGCCAGCAGCTTGGGAGCGGGAGAAGGCGAGCAGTACGTC.